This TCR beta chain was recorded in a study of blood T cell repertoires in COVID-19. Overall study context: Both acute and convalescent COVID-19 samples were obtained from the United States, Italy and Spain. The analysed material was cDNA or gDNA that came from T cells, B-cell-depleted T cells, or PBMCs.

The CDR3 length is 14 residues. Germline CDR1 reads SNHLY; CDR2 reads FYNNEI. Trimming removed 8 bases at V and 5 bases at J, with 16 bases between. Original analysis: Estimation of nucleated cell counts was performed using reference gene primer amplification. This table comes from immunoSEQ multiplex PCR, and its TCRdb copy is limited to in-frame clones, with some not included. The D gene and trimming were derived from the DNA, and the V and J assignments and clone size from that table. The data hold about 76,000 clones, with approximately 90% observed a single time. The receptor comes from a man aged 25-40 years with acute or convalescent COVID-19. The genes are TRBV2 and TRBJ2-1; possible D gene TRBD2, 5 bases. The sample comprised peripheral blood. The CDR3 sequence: CASRLLRENNEQFF. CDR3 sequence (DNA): TGTGCCAGCCGCCTTCTCCGGGAAAACAATGAGCAGTTCTTC.